The present T cell receptor beta chain was sequenced within a study of blood T cells in healthy people across ages. Details on this clonotype: Its antigen remains unknown.

This CDR3 comprises 11 residues. Per germline, CDR1 SGHDN and CDR2 FVKESK. Trimming cost V 4 bases and J 13 bases; bases outside gene matches: 4. Study-wide points: With naive T cell percentage, TCR beta diversity showed a strong correlation. Both higher diversity and more naive CD4+ cells marked long-lived donors when set against aged donors.

A sample-barcoded 5' primer and a J-beta primer mix were used in a second PCR of roughly 7 to 11 cycles. TCRdb passed the 5' RACE reads through MiXCR, listing each CDR3 protein once. Here the sample spans under 950,000 distinct CDR3 sequences, about a fifth being singletons. Sequences were obtained from blood. The source is a man between 65 and 85 years old in good health. This sequence joins TRBV14 and TRBJ1-2, with 9 bases matching TRBD1. The CDR3 bases are TGTGCCAGCAGCCTGGGACAGGGTATCACCTTC. It yields the protein CASSLGQGITF.